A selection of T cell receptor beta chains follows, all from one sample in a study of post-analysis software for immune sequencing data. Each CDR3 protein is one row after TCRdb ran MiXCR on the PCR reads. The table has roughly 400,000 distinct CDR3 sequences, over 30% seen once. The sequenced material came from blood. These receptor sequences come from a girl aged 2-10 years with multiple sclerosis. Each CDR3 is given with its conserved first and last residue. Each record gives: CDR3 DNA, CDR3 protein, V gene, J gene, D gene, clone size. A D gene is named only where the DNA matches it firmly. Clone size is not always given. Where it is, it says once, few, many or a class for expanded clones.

DNA: TGTGCCAGCAGTATACAAGGGACAGACGCGCAGTATTTT
CDR3: CASSIQGTDAQYF
V: TRBV27
J: TRBJ2-3
D: TRBD1
size: NA

DNA: TGCGCCAGCAGCTTGGGATTGACTCCTCAAGGATACGAGCAGTACTTC
CDR3: CASSLGLTPQGYEQYF
V: TRBV5-1
J: TRBJ2-7
D: NA
size: NA

DNA: TGTGCCAGCAGCTTAACCCGAACTAGCGATGAGCAGTTCTTC
CDR3: CASSLTRTSDEQFF
V: TRBV11-2
J: TRBJ2-1
D: TRBD2
size: once

DNA: TGCAGTGCCCCGAAAGGGAGCGGGCTATTCAGTGGAGATACGCAGTATTTT
CDR3: CSAPKGSGLFSGDTQYF
V: TRBV20-1
J: TRBJ2-3
D: NA
size: few

DNA: TGCAGCGTTGCCGGGACCTTGGGACTAGCGTCGTCCTACGAGCAGTACTTC
CDR3: CSVAGTLGLASSYEQYF
V: TRBV29-1
J: TRBJ2-7
D: TRBD2
size: NA

DNA: TGTGCCAGCAGTTACGGCGGCGGAGTTGATGGCTACACCTTC
CDR3: CASSYGGGVDGYTF
V: TRBV6-5
J: TRBJ1-2
D: NA
size: NA

DNA: TGCAGTGCTAGACTAGGGCGGGGTTCTAGCGGGAGGGCCTGGAGGGAGCAGTTCTTC
CDR3: CSARLGRGSSGRAWREQFF
V: TRBV20-1
J: TRBJ2-1
D: TRBD2
size: NA

DNA: TGCAGTGCTAGATTCACGGCATACTATGGCTACACCTTC
CDR3: CSARFTAYYGYTF
V: TRBV20-1
J: TRBJ1-2
D: NA
size: NA

DNA: TGTGCCAGCAGCCTACCGGGCGGACGCCAGACTAATTCACCCCTCCACTTT
CDR3: CASSLPGGRQTNSPLHF
V: TRBV28
J: TRBJ1-6
D: NA
size: NA

DNA: TGTGCCAGCAGCAAAATTTTGCGTTTTCGGACAGAGATTGACCTTTACTACGAGCAGTACTTC
CDR3: CASSKILRFRTEIDLYYEQYF
V: TRBV21-1
J: TRBJ2-7
D: NA
size: NA

DNA: TGTGCCAGCAGTTTATCCGACGGGGCGGGCAGGGACACTGAAGCTTTCTTT
CDR3: CASSLSDGAGRDTEAFF
V: TRBV28
J: TRBJ1-1
D: NA
size: few

DNA: TGCGCCAGCAGCCAAAATCCCTATACCTACGAGCAGTACTTC
CDR3: CASSQNPYTYEQYF
V: TRBV4-3
J: TRBJ2-7
D: NA
size: few

DNA: TGCGCCAGCAGCTTGGCGGCGGGACTAGCGAGAGAGCAGTTCTTC
CDR3: CASSLAAGLAREQFF
V: TRBV5-1
J: TRBJ2-1
D: TRBD2
size: few

DNA: TGTGCCAGCAGTACAACAGATCGTTATGGCTACACCTTC
CDR3: CASSTTDRYGYTF
V: TRBV28
J: TRBJ1-2
D: NA
size: NA

DNA: TGTGCCAGCAGTCCCGGGACAGGGACCGGCTACACCTTC
CDR3: CASSPGTGTGYTF
V: TRBV12-3/TRBV12-4
J: TRBJ1-2
D: TRBD1
size: few

DNA: TGTGCCAGCAGTCCTGTTCCCAGCTCCTACGAGCAGTACTTC
CDR3: CASSPVPSSYEQYF
V: TRBV28
J: TRBJ2-7
D: NA
size: few